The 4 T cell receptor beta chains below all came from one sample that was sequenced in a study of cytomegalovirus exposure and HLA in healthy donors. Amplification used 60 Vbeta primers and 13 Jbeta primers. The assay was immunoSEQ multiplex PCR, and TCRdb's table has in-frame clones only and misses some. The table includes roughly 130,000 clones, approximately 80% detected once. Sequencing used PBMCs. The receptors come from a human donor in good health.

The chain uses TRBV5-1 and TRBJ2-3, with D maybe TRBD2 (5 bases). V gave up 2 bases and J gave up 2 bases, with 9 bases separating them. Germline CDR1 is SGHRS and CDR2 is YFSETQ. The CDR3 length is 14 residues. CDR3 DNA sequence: TGCGCCAGCAGCTTACTAGGCCACACAGATACGCAGTATTTT. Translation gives CASSLLGHTDTQYF.

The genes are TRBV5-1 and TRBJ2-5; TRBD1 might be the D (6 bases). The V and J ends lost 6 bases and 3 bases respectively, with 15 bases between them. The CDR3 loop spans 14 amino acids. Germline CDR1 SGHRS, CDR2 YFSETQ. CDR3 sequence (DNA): TGCGCCAGCAAACCCGGGACAACAAAAGAGACCCAGTACTTC. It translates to CASKPGTTKETQYF.

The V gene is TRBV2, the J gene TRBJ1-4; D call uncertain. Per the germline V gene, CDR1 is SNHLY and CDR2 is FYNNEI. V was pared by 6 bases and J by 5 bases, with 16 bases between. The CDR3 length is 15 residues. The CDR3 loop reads CASSLDGGSNEKLFF. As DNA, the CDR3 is TGTGCCAGCAGCCTCGACGGCGGATCGAATGAAAAACTGTTTTTT. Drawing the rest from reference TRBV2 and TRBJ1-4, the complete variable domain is EPEVTQTPSHQVTQMGQEVILRCVPISNHLYFYWYRQILGQKVEFLVSFYNNEISEKSEIFDDQFSVERPDGSNFTLKIRSTKLEDSAMYFCASSLDGGSNEKLFFGSGTQLSVL.

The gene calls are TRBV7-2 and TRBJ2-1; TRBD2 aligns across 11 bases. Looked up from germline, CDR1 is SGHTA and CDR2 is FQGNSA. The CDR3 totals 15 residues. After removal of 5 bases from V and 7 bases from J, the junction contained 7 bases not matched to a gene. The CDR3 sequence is CASSETSGVSNEQFF. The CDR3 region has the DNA TGTGCCAGCAGCGAGACTAGCGGGGTGTCGAATGAGCAGTTCTTC.